These 19 T cell receptor beta chains were all obtained from the same sample, sequenced in a study of PD-L1 blockade in urothelial cancer. Profiled with immunoSEQ multiplex PCR; TCRdb holds only in-frame clones, not every one. This table holds approximately 100,000 clones, 91% found once. The sample here was PBMCs, taken around atezolizumab (anti-PD-L1) treatment. The source is a woman older than 75 with urothelial cancer.

V is TRBV6-1 and J is TRBJ1-1; 10 nucleotides line up with TRBD1. The V and J ends lost 4 bases and 4 bases, in that order; junction bases with no gene match: 15. Germline V gene lookup returns CDR1 MNHNS and CDR2 SASEGT. This CDR3 comprises 18 residues. DNA for the CDR3: TGTGCCAGCAGTGGTCCGAGGGACAGGGGCCCATGGGGCACTGAAGCTTTCTTT. Protein sequence: CASSGPRDRGPWGTEAFF.

This chain links TRBV10-1 with TRBJ2-1, with 14 nucleotides matching TRBD2. V dropped 2 bases and J dropped 7; count of bases not matched to a gene: 7. Germline V gene data show CDR1 as WNHNN and CDR2 as SYGVQD (reference sequence). This CDR3 comprises 17 residues. CDR3 amino acids: CASSERLGTSGSNEQFF. CDR3 bases: TGCGCCAGCAGTGAGAGGCTCGGGACTAGCGGGAGTAATGAGCAGTTCTTC.

This rearrangement joins TRBV5-1 to TRBJ1-1, with 9 bases identical to TRBD1. This CDR3 contains 15 residues. Germline V lookup: CDR1 SGHRS, CDR2 YFSETQ. V lost 4 bases to trimming and J lost 1 base; unmatched junction nucleotides: 5. CDR3 DNA: TGCGCCAGCAGCAGGGACAGGGCGGCGAACACTGAAGCTTTCTTT. Translated: CASSRDRAANTEAFF. Full variable domain (outside the CDR3, taken from reference TRBV5-1 and TRBJ1-1): KAGVTQTPRYLIKTRGQQVTLSCSPISGHRSVSWYQQTPGQGLQFLFEYFSETQRNKGNFPGRFSGRQFSNSRSEMNVSTLELGDSALYLCASSRDRAANTEAFFGQGTRLTVV.

This sequence joins TRBV25-1 and TRBJ2-7; 9 bases agree with TRBD1. Germline loops: CDR1 MGHDK, CDR2 SYGVNS. CDR3 length: 16 residues. J gave up 6 bases and V 8 bases, and 17 bases lay outside the gene matches. The CDR3 nucleotides read TGTGCCAGCTCCACTTCCCCGGGACAGGGCCCTCCCGAGCAGTACTTC. This translates into CASSTSPGQGPPEQYF.

This sequence joins TRBV15 and TRBJ2-5, with a weak D call TRBD2 (6 bases). V lost 8 bases and J lost 0, with 10 bases in between. CDR1 is LNHNV, CDR2 YYDKDF, per germline (reference sequence). This CDR3 has 13 amino acids. The CDR3 bases are TGTGCCACCGCCCGGGACTACCAAGAGACCCAGTACTTC. Its protein product is CATARDYQETQYF.

V gene TRBV7-7 combines with J gene TRBJ2-7, with TRBD2 identical over 9 bases. Germline trimming cut 5 bases from V and 6 bases from J; bases unmatched to any gene: 5. From germline, CDR1 is SSHAT and CDR2 FNYEAQ (reference sequence). The CDR3 loop spans 13 amino acids. CDR3 region: CASSPGLATEQYF. The CDR3 DNA follows: TGTGCCAGCAGCCCGGGACTAGCCACCGAGCAGTACTTC.

The chain links TRBV7-9 to TRBJ1-1; 10 bases are shared with TRBD1. The CDR3 has 14 residues. The germline V gene encodes CDR1 SEHNR and CDR2 FQNEAQ (reference sequence). J lost 5 bases, V lost 4 bases, and 4 bases had no gene match. The CDR3 protein is CASSSTGGQTEAFF. In DNA form, the CDR3 reads TGTGCCAGCAGCTCGACAGGGGGCCAAACTGAAGCTTTCTTT.

The CDR3 protein is CAESEAFF. The DNA for the CDR3 is TGTGCCGAGTCTGAAGCTTTCTTT. The chain joins TRBV19 to TRBJ1-1, with unresolved D. Germline CDR1 and CDR2: LNHDA and SQIVND (reference sequence). CDR3 length: 8 residues. Trimming left V 11 bases short and J 6 bases short, with 4 bases between.

The chain uses TRBV25-1 and TRBJ2-1; D uncertain. There are 15 residues in the CDR3. Between the trimmed V and J ends, which lost 7 bases and 0 bases, there was a span of 13 bases. CDR1 is MGHDK and CDR2 is SYGVNS in the germline V gene. CDR3 nucleotide sequence: TGTGCCAGCACCCCCTTTGGCGGCTCCTACAATGAGCAGTTCTTC. It specifies CASTPFGGSYNEQFF.

The V and J genes are TRBV28 and TRBJ2-1; a weak D match, TRBD1 (6 bases). In germline, CDR1 is MDHEN, CDR2 SYDVKM. The CDR3 length is 14 residues. V was clipped by 6 bases and J by 7 bases, with 16 bases between them. The CDR3 sequence: CASRGAVPRNEQFF. The CDR3 nucleotides read TGTGCCAGCAGGGGGGCGGTCCCACGGAATGAGCAGTTCTTC.

This clone was counted once. The chain has TRBV30 and TRBJ1-1; D unresolved. CDR3 size: 14 residues. Germline lookup yields CDR1 GTSNPN and CDR2 SVGIG (reference sequence). V was cut by 0 bases and J by 4 bases, with 12 bases left in between. CDR3 loop: CAWSVSVRGTEAFF. CDR3 nucleotide sequence: TGTGCCTGGAGTGTATCGGTACGTGGCACTGAAGCTTTCTTT.

The chain uses TRBV9 and TRBJ1-3; no firm D call. V lost 4 bases, J lost 1 base, and 9 bases lay in between. This CDR3 spans 14 amino acids. Germline CDR1 reads SGDLS; CDR2 reads YYNGEE. CDR3 sequence: CASSKTDSGNTIYF. CDR3 bases: TGTGCCAGCAGCAAGACTGATTCTGGAAACACCATATATTTT.

The chain joins TRBV6-5 to TRBJ2-1; 8 bases map to TRBD1. Trimming at V came to 9 bases and at J to 2 bases, leaving 9 bases not matched to a gene. The CDR3 consists of 15 residues. Germline CDR1 MNHEY, CDR2 SVGAGI. DNA of the CDR3: TGTGCCAGTCGACAGGGGTTGGGTGCCTACAATGAGCAGTTCTTC. It codes for CASRQGLGAYNEQFF.

This CDR3 is CSADTLNTEAFF. Written as DNA, the CDR3 is TGCAGCGCGGACACCCTGAACACTGAAGCTTTCTTT. This chain uses TRBV29-1 with TRBJ1-1, with D possibly matching TRBD1 (5 bases). Trimming cost V 7 bases and J 0 bases, with 9 bases left between them. The length of the CDR3 is 12 residues. Per the germline V gene, CDR1 is SQVTM and CDR2 is ANQGSEA.

The chain employs TRBV27 and TRBJ2-7; 12 bases are shared with TRBD2. CDR1 is MNHEY, CDR2 SMNVEV, per germline (reference sequence). CDR3 length: 15 amino acids. With 4 bases clipped from V and 4 bases from J, the junction kept 5 bases outside the gene matches. The CDR3 DNA follows: TGTGCCAGCAGTTCCTATGGACTAGCGGGGTACGAGCAGTACTTC. Protein sequence: CASSSYGLAGYEQYF.

The chain combines TRBV10-3 with TRBJ2-5; D is perhaps TRBD2 (5 bases). The CDR3 consists of 14 residues. The germline V gene has CDR1 ENHRY and CDR2 SYGVKD. Trimming left V 4 bases short and J 2 bases short, with 11 bases between. The CDR3 is CAISGAGPQETQYF. The CDR3 DNA reads as TGTGCCATCAGTGGGGCGGGTCCTCAAGAGACCCAGTACTTC.

The chain joins TRBV5-1 to TRBJ2-1; possible D gene TRBD2, 5 bases. Germline CDR1 SGHRS, CDR2 YFSETQ. This CDR3 has 15 amino acids. Between the trimmed V and J ends, which lost 3 bases and 9 bases, there was a span of 19 bases. The CDR3 spells CASSSLRAEDSEQFF. The CDR3, as DNA: TGCGCCAGCAGCTCCCTCCGGGCGGAGGACTCTGAGCAGTTCTTC.

This clone was detected only once. The gene calls are TRBV4-1 and TRBJ1-2; 10 positions agree with TRBD1. Per germline, CDR1 MGHRA and CDR2 YSYEKL. The CDR3 loop spans 16 amino acids. V was pared by 0 bases and J by 4 bases, with 5 bases of the junction left unmatched. The CDR3 loop reads CASSQDSGQGVYGYTF. CDR3 sequence (DNA): TGCGCCAGCAGCCAAGACTCAGGACAGGGGGTCTATGGCTACACCTTC.

J is TRBJ2-7 and V is TRBV6-1; unclear D gene. Germline CDR1 is MNHNS and CDR2 is SASEGT. The CDR3 extends over 13 amino acids. V lost 1 base and J lost 6, with 10 bases in between. CDR3 DNA: TGTGCCAGCAGTGAAGTGAGTTCGGGCGAGCAGTACTTC. Translated, it gives CASSEVSSGEQYF.